This TCR beta chain was obtained from a study of vaccination and CD4 T cells after COVID-19. Study summary: At a median around 100 days (range 35 to 161) after diagnosis, post-COVID samples were drawn.

Sequencing of the DNA from cultured CD4+ T cells was carried out with the Oncomine TCR Beta short-read assay. TCRdb re-derived calls from the PCR reads in MiXCR, one entry per CDR3 protein. The sample holds about 20,000 distinct CDR3 sequences; 50% are singletons and the top ten take around 6.1%. The sample's treatment: roughly nine-day PBMC culture with coronavirus spike peptide pools or control peptides (ViraFEST assay). Peptide pools at around 9.9 ug/ml stimulated about 1.8 million PBMCs per well with 10 IU/ml IL-2. V lost 7 bases, J lost 0 bases, and 9 bases lay in between. The CDR3 totals 13 residues. In germline, CDR1 is MGHDK, CDR2 SYGVNS. As for this clonotype: Antigen specificity is unknown.

Sequences were obtained from CD4+ T cells from blood, cultured in vitro. This clonotype was sampled from a human donor who had recovered from COVID-19. V is TRBV25-1 and J is TRBJ1-1; D is undetermined. This chain's CDR3 is CASKEDLNTEAFF. The CDR3 DNA sequence: TGTGCCAGCAAGGAGGACCTGAACACTGAAGCTTTCTTT.